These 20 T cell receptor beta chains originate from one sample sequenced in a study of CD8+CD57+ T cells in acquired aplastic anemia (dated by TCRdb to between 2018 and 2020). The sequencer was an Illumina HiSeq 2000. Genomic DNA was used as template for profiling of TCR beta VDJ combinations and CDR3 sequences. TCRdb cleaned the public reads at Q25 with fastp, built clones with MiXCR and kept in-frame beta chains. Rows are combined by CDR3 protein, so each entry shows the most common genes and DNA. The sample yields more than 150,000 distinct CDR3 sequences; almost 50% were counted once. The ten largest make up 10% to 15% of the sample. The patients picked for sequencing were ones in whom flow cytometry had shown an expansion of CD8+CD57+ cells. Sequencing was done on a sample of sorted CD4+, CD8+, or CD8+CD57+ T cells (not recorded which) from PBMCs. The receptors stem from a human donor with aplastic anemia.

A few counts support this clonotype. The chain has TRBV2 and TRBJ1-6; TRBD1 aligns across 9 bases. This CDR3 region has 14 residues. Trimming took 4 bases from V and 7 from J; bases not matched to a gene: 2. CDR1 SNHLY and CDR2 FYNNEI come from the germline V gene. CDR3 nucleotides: TGTGCCAGCAGTGGTGGGACAGGGAATTCACCCCTCCACTTT. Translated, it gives CASSGGTGNSPLHF.

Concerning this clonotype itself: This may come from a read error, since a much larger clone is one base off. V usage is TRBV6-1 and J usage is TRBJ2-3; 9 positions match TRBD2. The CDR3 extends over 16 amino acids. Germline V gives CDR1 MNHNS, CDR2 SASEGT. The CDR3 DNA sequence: TGTGCCAGCAGTGACGCGGGACTAGCCTCGTCAGATACGCGGTATTTT. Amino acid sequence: CASSDAGLASSDTRYF.

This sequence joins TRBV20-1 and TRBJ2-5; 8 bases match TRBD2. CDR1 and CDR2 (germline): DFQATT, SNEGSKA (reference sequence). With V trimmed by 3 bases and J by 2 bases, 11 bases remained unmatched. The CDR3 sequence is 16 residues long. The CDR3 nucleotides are TGCAGTGCTAGCTCCGCGGGGGGCTCAAAACAAGAGACCCAGTACTTC. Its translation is CSASSAGGSKQETQYF.

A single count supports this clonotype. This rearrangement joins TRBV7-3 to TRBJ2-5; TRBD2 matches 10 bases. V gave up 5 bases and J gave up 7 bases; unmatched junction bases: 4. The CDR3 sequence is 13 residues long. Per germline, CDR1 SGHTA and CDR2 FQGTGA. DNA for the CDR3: TGTGCCAGCAGCCGACTAGCGGGTGGGACCCAGTACTTC. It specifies CASSRLAGGTQYF.

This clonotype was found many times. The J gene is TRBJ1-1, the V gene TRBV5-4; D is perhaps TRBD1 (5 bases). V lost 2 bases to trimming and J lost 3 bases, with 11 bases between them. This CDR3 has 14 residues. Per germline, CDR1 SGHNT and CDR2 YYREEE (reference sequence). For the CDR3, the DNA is TGTGCCAGCAGCTTCACCGGGGACGACACTGAAGCTTTCTTT. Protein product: CASSFTGDDTEAFF.

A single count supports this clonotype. This CDR3 reads CASSEQRTTGYTF. The CDR3 DNA follows: TGTGCCAGCAGTGAACAGAGGACAACTGGCTACACCTTC. The chain has TRBV25-1 and TRBJ1-2, with D possibly matching TRBD1 (5 bases). V was clipped by 2 bases and J by 7 bases, with 11 bases between them. Germline-derived CDR1 and CDR2 are MGHDK and SYGVNS. The CDR3 runs to 13 residues.

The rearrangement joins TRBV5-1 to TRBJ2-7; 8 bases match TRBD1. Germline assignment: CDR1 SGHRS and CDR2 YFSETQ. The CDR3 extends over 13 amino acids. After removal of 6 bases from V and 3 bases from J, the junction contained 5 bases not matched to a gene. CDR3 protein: CASTGRGLYEQYF. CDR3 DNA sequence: TGCGCCAGCACGGGCAGGGGGCTCTACGAGCAGTACTTC.

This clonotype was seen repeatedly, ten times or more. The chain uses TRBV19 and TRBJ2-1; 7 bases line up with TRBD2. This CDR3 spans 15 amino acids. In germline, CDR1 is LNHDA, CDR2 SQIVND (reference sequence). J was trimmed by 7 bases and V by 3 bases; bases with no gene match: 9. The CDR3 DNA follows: TGTGCCAGTAGTATCAGGCCGGGGGGATGGAATGAGCAGTTCTTC. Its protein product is CASSIRPGGWNEQFF. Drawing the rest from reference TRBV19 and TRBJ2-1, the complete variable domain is DGGITQSPKYLFRKEGQNVTLSCEQNLNHDAMYWYRQDPGQGLRLIYYSQIVNDFQKGDIAEGYSVSREKKESFPLTVTSAQKNPTAFYLCASSIRPGGWNEQFFGPGTRLTVL.

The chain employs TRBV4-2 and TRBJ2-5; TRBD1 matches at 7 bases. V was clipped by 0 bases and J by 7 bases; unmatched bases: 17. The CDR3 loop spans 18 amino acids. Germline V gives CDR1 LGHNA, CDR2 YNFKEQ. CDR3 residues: CASSQDRKSAGGPATQYF. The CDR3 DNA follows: TGTGCCAGCAGCCAAGATCGGAAGTCGGCAGGGGGTCCCGCGACCCAGTACTTC.

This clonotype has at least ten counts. The CDR3: CASRSGLAGGPGETQYF. DNA for the CDR3: TGCGCCAGCAGGTCGGGACTAGCGGGGGGGCCTGGAGAGACCCAGTACTTC. The chain employs TRBV5-1 and TRBJ2-5; 16 bases align to TRBD2. V lost 5 bases and J lost 4; bases outside the gene matches: 8. The CDR3 contains 17 residues. Per the germline V gene, CDR1 is SGHRS and CDR2 is YFSETQ. Filled out from reference TRBV5-1 and TRBJ2-5, the complete variable domain reads KAGVTQTPRYLIKTRGQQVTLSCSPISGHRSVSWYQQTPGQGLQFLFEYFSETQRNKGNFPGRFSGRQFSNSRSEMNVSTLELGDSALYLCASRSGLAGGPGETQYFGPGTRLLVL.

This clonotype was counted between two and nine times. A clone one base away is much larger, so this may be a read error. The CDR3 here is CASSLVSDRSSFEQYF. CDR3 in DNA: TGCGCCAGCAGCTTGGTCTCCGACAGGTCCTCCTTCGAGCAGTACTTC. The chain uses TRBV5-1 and TRBJ2-7, with a weak D call TRBD1 (6 bases). Germline CDR1 reads SGHRS; CDR2 reads YFSETQ. The CDR3 loop spans 16 amino acids.

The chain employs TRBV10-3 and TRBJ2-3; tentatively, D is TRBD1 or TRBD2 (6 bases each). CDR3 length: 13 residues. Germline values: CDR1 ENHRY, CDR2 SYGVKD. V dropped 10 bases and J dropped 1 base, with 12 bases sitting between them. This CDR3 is CASGDKRTDTQYF. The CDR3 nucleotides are TGTGCCAGCGGGGACAAACGCACAGATACGCAGTATTTT.

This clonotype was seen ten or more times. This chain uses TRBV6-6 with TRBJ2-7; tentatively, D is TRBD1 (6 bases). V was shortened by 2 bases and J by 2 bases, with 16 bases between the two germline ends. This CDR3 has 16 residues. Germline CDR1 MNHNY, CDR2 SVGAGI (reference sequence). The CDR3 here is CASSYPTPGQTYEQYF. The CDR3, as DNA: TGTGCCAGCAGTTACCCAACCCCGGGACAAACCTACGAGCAGTACTTC.

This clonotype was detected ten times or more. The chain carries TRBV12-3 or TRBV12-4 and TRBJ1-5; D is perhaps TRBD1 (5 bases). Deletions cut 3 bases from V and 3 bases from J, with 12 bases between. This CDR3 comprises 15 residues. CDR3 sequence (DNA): TGTGCCAGCAGTTTTGGTGGGGGAATCAATCAGCCCCAGCATTTT. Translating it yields CASSFGGGINQPQHF.

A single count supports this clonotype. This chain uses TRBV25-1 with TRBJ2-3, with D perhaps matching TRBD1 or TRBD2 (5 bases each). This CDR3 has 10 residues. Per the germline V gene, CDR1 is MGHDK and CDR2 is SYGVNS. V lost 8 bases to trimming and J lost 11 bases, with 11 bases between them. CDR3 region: CASGDDEQYF. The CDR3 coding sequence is TGTGCCAGCGGGGACGATGAGCAGTATTTT.

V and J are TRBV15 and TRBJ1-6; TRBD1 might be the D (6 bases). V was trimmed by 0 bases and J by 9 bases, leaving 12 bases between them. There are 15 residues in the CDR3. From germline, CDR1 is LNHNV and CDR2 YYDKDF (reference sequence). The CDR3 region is CATSRDSDSPSPLHF. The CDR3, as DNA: TGTGCCACCAGCAGAGATTCGGACAGCCCTTCACCCCTCCACTTT.

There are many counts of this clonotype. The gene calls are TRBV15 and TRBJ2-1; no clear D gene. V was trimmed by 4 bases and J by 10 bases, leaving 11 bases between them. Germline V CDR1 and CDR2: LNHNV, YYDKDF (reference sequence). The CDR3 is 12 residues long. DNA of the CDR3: TGTGCCACCAGCAACCGACGGGCGGAGCAGTTCTTC. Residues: CATSNRRAEQFF.

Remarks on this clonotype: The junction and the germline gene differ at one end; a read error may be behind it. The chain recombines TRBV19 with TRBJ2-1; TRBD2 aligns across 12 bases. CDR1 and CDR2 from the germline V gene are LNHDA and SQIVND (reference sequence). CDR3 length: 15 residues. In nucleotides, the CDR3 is TGTGCCAGTAGCCTAGCGGGGGGGCCCGCGAATGAGCGGTTCTTC. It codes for CASSLAGGPANERFF.

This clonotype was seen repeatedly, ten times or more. CDR3 sequence: CASSLGPGTYEQYF. CDR3 nucleotides: TGTGCCAGCAGCTTAGGTCCAGGCACCTACGAGCAGTACTTC. The V gene is TRBV7-9, the J gene TRBJ2-7; unclear D gene. CDR3 length: 14 residues. Germline CDR1 and CDR2: SEHNR and FQNEAQ (reference sequence). The ends were cut back, 1 base at V and 2 bases at J, with 9 bases in the middle.

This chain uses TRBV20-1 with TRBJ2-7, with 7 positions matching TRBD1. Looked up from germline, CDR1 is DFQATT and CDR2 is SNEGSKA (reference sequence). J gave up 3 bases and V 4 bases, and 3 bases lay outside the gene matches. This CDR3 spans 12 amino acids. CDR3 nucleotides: TGCAGTGCTAAGGGGACAGTCTACGAGCAGTACTTC. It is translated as CSAKGTVYEQYF.